This TCR beta chain was observed in a study of CD8 T cells in Susac syndrome. An input of roughly 0.5 to 1 ug of RNA was subjected to reverse transcription using random hexamers. Multiplex PCR with immunoSEQ amplified the TCR beta CDR3 across 54 Vbeta and 13 Jbeta. Each CDR3 protein gets one entry after TCRdb re-called the immunoSEQ multiplex PCR reads with MiXCR. There are approximately 200,000 distinct CDR3 sequences in the sample; around 95% occur only once, and 0.07% to 0.095% lies in the top ten. Trimming removed 5 bases at V and 8 bases at J, with 9 bases between. The CDR3 consists of 12 residues.

The receptor was isolated from a human donor with multiple sclerosis. Sequenced sample: CD4+ T cells from PBMCs. The V gene is TRBV12-3 or TRBV12-4, the J gene TRBJ2-2; D unclear. CDR3 amino acids: CASSHLVGELFF. In DNA form, the CDR3 reads TGTGCCAGCAGTCACCTTGTAGGGGAGCTGTTTTTT.